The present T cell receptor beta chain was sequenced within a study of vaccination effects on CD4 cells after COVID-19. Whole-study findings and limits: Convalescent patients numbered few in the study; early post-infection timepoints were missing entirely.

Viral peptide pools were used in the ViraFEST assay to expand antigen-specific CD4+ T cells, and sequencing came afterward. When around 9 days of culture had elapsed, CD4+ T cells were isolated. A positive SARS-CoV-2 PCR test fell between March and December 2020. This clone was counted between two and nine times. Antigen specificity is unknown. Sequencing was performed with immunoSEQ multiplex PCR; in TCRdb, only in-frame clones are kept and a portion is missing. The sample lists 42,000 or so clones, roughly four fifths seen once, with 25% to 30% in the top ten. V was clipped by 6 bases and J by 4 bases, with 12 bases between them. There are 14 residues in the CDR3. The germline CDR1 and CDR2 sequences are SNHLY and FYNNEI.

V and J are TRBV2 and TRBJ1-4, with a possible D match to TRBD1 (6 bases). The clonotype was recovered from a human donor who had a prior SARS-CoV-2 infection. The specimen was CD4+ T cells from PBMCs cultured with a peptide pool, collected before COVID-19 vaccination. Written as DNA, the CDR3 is TGTGCCAGCAGCCGACAGGCGATTAATGAAAAACTGTTTTTT. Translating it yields CASSRQAINEKLFF.